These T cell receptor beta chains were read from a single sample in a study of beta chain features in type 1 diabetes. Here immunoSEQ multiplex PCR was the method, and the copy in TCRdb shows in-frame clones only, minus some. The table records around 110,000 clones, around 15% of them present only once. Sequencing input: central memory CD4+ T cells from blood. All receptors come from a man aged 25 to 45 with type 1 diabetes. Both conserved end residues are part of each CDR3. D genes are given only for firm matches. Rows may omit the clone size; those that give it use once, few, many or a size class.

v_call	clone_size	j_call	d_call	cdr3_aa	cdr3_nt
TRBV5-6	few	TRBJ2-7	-	CASSLGDEQYF	TGTGCCAGCAGCTTGGGGGACGAGCAGTACTTC
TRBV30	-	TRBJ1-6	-	CAWSVDSNSPLHF	TGTGCCTGGAGTGTGGACAGTAATTCACCCCTCCACTTT
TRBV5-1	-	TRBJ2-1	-	CASSFGTWYEQFF	TGCGCCAGCAGCTTTGGGACGTGGTACGAGCAGTTCTTC
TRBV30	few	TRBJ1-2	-	CAWSRGPGYGYTF	TGTGCCTGGAGCCGGGGACCAGGCTATGGCTACACCTTC
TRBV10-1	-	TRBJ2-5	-	CASSPRLEETQYF	TGCGCCAGCAGTCCGAGACTAGAGGAGACCCAGTACTTC
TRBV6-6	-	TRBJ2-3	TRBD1	CASSRQGGDTQYF	TGTGCCAGCAGTCGACAGGGTGGAGATACGCAGTATTTT
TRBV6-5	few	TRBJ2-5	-	CASSYSDVDETQYF	TGTGCCAGCAGTTACTCGGATGTGGACGAGACCCAGTACTTC
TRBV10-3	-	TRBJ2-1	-	CAISEFGQVGNEQFF	TGTGCCATCAGTGAGTTTGGCCAGGTAGGAAATGAGCAGTTCTTC
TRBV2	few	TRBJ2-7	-	CASGGTYSYEQYF	TGTGCCAGCGGAGGGACTTACAGCTACGAGCAGTACTTC
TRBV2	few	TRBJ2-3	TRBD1	CASSGQGTSTDTQYF	TGTGCCAGCAGTGGACAGGGGACTAGCACAGATACGCAGTATTTT
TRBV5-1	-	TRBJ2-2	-	CASSSLPGAGELFF	TGCGCCAGCAGCAGCCTCCCCGGGGCCGGGGAGCTGTTTTTT
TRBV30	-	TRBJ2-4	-	CAWSPGPKNIQYF	TGTGCCTGGAGCCCGGGACCAAAAAACATTCAGTACTTC
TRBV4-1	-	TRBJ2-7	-	CASSRGLGALSYEQYF	TGCGCCAGCAGCCGCGGCCTTGGGGCCCTTTCCTACGAGCAGTACTTC
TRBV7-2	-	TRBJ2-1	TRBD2	CASSVSGGDNEQFF	TGTGCCAGCAGCGTTAGCGGGGGCGACAATGAGCAGTTCTTC
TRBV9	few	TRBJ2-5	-	CASSVGGNGPETQYF	TGTGCCAGCAGCGTAGGGGGTAATGGCCCGGAGACCCAGTACTTC
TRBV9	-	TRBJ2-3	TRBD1	CASSPPGTGGMGDTQYF	TGTGCCAGCAGCCCTCCCGGGACAGGGGGCATGGGAGATACGCAGTATTTT
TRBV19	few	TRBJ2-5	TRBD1	CASSWTGQKETQYF	TGTGCCAGTAGTTGGACGGGACAGAAAGAGACCCAGTACTTC
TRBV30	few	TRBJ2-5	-	CAWSLPGIPETQYF	TGTGCCTGGAGTCTCCCTGGGATTCCAGAGACCCAGTACTTC
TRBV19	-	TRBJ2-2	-	CASREQGLNTGELFF	TGTGCCAGTCGGGAACAGGGCCTGAACACCGGGGAGCTGTTTTTT
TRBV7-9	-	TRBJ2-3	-	CASSSGAVTQYF	TGTGCCAGCAGCTCGGGGGCCGTGACGCAGTATTTT
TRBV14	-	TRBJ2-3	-	CASSPSTTTTDTQYF	TGTGCCAGCAGCCCCTCGACTACCACCACAGATACGCAGTATTTT
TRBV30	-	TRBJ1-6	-	CAWSRGSTGPLHF	TGTGCCTGGAGTCGGGGATCCACTGGACCCCTCCACTTT
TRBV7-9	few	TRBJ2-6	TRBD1	CASTTGQPIHVLTF	TGTGCCAGCACTACGGGACAGCCGATCCACGTCCTGACTTTC
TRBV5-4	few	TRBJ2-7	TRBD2	CGTSSGGTSGVSYEQYF	TGTGGCACTTCAAGTGGTGGGACTAGCGGGGTCTCCTACGAGCAGTACTTC
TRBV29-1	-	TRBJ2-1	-	CSVDRDYGSGEFF	TGCAGCGTTGACAGGGATTATGGATCAGGAGAGTTCTTC
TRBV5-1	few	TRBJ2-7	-	CASSALSSYEQYF	TGCGCCAGCAGCGCCTTGAGCTCCTACGAGCAGTACTTC
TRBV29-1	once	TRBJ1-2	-	CSVEGRGLNYGYTF	TGCAGCGTTGAAGGCAGGGGACTTAACTATGGCTACACCTTC
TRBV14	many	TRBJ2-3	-	CASSSLGSTDTQYF	TGTGCCAGCAGCTCCTTGGGGAGCACAGATACGCAGTATTTT
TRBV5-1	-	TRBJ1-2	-	CASSLGERYGYTF	TGCGCCAGCAGCTTGGGGGAAAGATATGGCTACACCTTC
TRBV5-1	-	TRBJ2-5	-	CASSLWGAEETQYF	TGCGCCAGCAGCTTGTGGGGGGCGGAAGAGACCCAGTACTTC
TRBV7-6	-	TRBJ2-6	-	CASSQTTSGANVLTF	TGTGCCAGCAGCCAGACAACCTCTGGGGCCAACGTCCTGACTTTC
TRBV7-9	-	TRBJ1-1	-	CASSFRVSTEAFF	TGTGCCAGCAGCTTCCGGGTTTCCACTGAAGCTTTCTTT
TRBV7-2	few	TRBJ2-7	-	CASSSPGTANYEQYF	TGTGCCAGCAGCTCCCCTGGGACTGCCAACTACGAGCAGTACTTC
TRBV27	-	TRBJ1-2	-	CASSSRVSGAGYTF	TGTGCCAGCAGTTCCAGAGTATCAGGGGCTGGCTACACCTTC
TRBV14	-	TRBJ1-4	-	CASSHYIVGASGEKLFF	TGTGCCAGCAGCCACTATATTGTTGGGGCCAGTGGGGAAAAACTGTTTTTT
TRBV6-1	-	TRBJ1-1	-	CASSEVPNTEAFF	TGTGCCAGCAGTGAAGTTCCGAACACTGAAGCTTTCTTT
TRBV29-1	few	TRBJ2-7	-	CSGVGFSYEQYF	TGCAGCGGTGTAGGGTTCTCCTACGAGCAGTACTTC
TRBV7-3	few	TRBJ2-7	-	CASSPTSGSYEQYF	TGTGCCAGCAGCCCCACGAGCGGGTCCTACGAGCAGTACTTC
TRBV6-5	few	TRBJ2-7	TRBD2	CASSPTSGGYEQYF	TGTGCCAGCAGCCCGACTAGCGGGGGGTACGAGCAGTACTTC
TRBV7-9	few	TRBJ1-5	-	CASSFGKQPQHF	TGTGCCAGCAGCTTTGGGAAACAGCCCCAGCATTTT
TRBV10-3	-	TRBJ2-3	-	CAINNVPSTDTQYF	TGTGCCATCAACAATGTCCCTAGCACAGATACGCAGTATTTT
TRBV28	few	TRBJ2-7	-	CASSLGEAYEQYF	TGTGCCAGCAGTTTAGGGGAGGCCTACGAGCAGTACTTC
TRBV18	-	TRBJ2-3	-	CASSPPGTGTDTQYF	TGTGCCAGCTCACCACCGGGAACGGGGACAGATACGCAGTATTTT
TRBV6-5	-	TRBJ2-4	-	CASSYREAGTTRYF	TGTGCCAGCAGTTACCGCGAAGCAGGCACAACGCGGTACTTC
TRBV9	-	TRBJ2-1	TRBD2	CASSVGGGNYNEQFF	TGTGCCAGCAGCGTAGGCGGGGGAAACTACAATGAGCAGTTCTTC
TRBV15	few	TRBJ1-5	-	CATSRSRQGVANQPQHF	TGTGCCACCAGCAGATCCCGTCAGGGAGTCGCCAATCAGCCCCAGCATTTT
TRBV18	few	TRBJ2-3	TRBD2	CASSPPIRGGMTDTQYF	TGTGCCAGCTCACCACCAATTCGGGGGGGCATGACAGATACGCAGTATTTT
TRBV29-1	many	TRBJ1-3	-	CSQLGGSGNTIYF	TGCAGCCAACTCGGGGGTTCTGGAAACACCATATATTTT
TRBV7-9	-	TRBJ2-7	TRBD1	CASSSDRADPYEQYF	TGTGCCAGCAGCTCGGACAGGGCAGATCCCTACGAGCAGTACTTC
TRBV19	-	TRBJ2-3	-	CASRDTSLDTQYF	TGTGCCAGTAGGGACACCTCATTAGATACGCAGTATTTT